The clone carrying this T cell receptor (beta chain) was found a few times. Its specificity is not known. This record comes from a study of memory CD4+ T cells and cytomegalovirus serostatus. Study processing details: Out-of-frame sequences were removed, leaving some 2 million distinct TCRbeta sequences. The assay was immunoSEQ multiplex PCR, and TCRdb's table has in-frame clones only and misses some. That table gives V, J and clone size, and the DNA gave D and trimming. Found here are approximately 44,000 clones, over 65% of them singletons; the top ten hold roughly 2%. The CDR3 has 14 residues. The germline V gene encodes CDR1 MNHEY and CDR2 SMNVEV (reference sequence). V dropped 5 bases and J dropped 4 bases, with 11 bases sitting between them. Study-level results: Of approximately 150 reported CMV TCRbeta sequences, about 67 were found in memory CD4+ repertoires. The CMV-associated TCR signature appears largely within the CD4+ memory repertoire.

Single viable CD3+CD4+CD8-CD45RO+ cells were sorted as the memory CD4+ T cells. Donors' CMV status reflects serum IgG against pp150, pp28, p38, p52. This TCR derives from an adult in good health and CMV-seronegative. The sequencing sample was made of memory CD4+ T cells from blood. V gene TRBV27 combines with J gene TRBJ1-4, with TRBD1 as a possible D gene (5 bases). This chain's CDR3 is CASSRGSVNEKLFF. DNA for the CDR3: TGTGCCAGCAGTCGGGGGTCGGTTAATGAAAAACTGTTTTTT.